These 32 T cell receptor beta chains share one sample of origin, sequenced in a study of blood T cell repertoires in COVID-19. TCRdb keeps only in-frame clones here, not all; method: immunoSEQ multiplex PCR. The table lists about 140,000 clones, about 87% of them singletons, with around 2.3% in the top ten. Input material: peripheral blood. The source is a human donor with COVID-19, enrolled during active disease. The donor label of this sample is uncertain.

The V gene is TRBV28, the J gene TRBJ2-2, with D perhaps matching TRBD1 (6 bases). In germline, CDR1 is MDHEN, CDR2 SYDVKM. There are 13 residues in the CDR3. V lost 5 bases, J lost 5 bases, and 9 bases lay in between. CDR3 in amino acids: CASSRGGTGELFF. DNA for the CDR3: TGTGCCAGCAGTCGAGGGGGAACCGGGGAGCTGTTTTTT.

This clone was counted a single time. The CDR3 loop reads CASSLRSSGSPLHF. CDR3 DNA sequence: TGTGCCAGCAGCTTAAGGAGCTCAGGGTCACCCCTCCACTTT. This chain links TRBV7-3 with TRBJ1-6; TRBD1 might be the D (5 bases). This CDR3 has 14 residues. Per germline, CDR1 SGHTA and CDR2 FQGTGA. V gave up 1 base and J gave up 10 bases, with 11 bases separating them.

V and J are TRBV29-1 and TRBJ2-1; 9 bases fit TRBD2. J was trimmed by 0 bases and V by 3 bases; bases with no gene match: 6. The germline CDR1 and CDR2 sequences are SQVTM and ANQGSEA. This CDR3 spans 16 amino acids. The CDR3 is CSVDVAGGSSYNEQFF. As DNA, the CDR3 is TGCAGCGTTGATGTCGCGGGAGGGAGCTCCTACAATGAGCAGTTCTTC.

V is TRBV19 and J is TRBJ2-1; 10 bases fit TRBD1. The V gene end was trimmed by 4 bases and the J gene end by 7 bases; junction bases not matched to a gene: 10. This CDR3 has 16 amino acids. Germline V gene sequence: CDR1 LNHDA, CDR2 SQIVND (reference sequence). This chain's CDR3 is CASSKTGTGDKNEQFF. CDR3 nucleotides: TGTGCCAGTAGTAAAACCGGGACAGGGGATAAAAATGAGCAGTTCTTC.

CDR3 sequence (DNA): TGTGCCTGGAGTCTTACAGAGAACACTGAAGCTTTCTTT. This sequence encodes CAWSLTENTEAFF. The V and J genes are TRBV30 and TRBJ1-1; D is undetermined. This CDR3 is 13 amino acids long. V was clipped by 2 bases and J by 1 base, with 8 bases between them. Germline V gene sequence: CDR1 GTSNPN, CDR2 SVGIG (reference sequence). Drawing the rest from reference TRBV30 and TRBJ1-1, the complete variable domain is SQTIHQWPATLVQPVGSPLSLECTVEGTSNPNLYWYRQAAGRGLQLLFYSVGIGQISSEVPQNLSASRPQDRQFILSSKKLLLSDSGFYLCAWSLTENTEAFFGQGTRLTVV.

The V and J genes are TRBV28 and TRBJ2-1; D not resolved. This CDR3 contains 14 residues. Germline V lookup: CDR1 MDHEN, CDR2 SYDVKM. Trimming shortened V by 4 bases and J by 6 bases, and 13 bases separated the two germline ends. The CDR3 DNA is TGTGCCAGCAGTTCCCCCTTAAGCTCCAATGAGCAGTTCTTC. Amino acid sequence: CASSSPLSSNEQFF.

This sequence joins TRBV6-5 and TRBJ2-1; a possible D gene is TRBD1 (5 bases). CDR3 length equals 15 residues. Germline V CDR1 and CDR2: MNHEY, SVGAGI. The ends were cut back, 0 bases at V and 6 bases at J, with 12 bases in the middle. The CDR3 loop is CASSYSKQGTNEQFF. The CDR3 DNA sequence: TGTGCCAGCAGTTACTCGAAGCAGGGAACCAATGAGCAGTTCTTC.

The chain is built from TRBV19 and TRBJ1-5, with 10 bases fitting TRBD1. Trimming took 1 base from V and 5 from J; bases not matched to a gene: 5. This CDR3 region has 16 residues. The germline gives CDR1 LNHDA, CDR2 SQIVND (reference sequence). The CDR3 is CASSIAGTGDDQPQHF. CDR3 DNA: TGTGCCAGTAGTATAGCTGGGACAGGGGACGATCAGCCCCAGCATTTT.

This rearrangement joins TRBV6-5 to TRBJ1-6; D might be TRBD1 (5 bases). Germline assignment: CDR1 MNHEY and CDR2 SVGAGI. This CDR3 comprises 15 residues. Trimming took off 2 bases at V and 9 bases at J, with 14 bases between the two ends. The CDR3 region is CASSYTGPGRSPLHF. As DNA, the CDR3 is TGTGCCAGCAGTTACACAGGACCTGGTCGTTCACCCCTCCACTTT.

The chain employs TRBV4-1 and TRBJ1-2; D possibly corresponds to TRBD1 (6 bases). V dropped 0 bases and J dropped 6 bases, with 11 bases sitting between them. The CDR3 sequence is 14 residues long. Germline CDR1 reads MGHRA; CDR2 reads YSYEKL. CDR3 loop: CASSQDDRTDGYTF. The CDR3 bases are TGCGCCAGCAGCCAAGATGACAGGACGGATGGCTACACCTTC.

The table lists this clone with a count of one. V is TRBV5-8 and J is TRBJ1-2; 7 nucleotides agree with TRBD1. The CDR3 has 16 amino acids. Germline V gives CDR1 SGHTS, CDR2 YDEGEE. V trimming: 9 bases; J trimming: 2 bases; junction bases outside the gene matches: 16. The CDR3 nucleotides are TGTGCCAATCCCCGAACTCCCTTACAGGGGAACTATGGCTACACCTTC. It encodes CANPRTPLQGNYGYTF. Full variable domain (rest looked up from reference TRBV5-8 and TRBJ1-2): EAGVTQSPTHLIKTRGQQATLRCSPISGHTSVYWYQQALGLGLQFLLWYDEGEERNRGNFPPRFSGRQFPNYSSELNVNALELEDSALYLCANPRTPLQGNYGYTFGSGTRLTVV.

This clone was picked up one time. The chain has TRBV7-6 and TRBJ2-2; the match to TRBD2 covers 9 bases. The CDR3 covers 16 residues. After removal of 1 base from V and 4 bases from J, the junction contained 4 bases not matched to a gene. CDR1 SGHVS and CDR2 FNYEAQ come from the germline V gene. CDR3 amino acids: CASSLGASGITGELFF. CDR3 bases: TGTGCCAGCAGCTTAGGGGCTAGCGGGATCACCGGGGAGCTGTTTTTT. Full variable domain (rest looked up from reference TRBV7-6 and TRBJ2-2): GAGVSQSPRYKVTKRGQDVALRCDPISGHVSLYWYRQALGQGPEFLTYFNYEAQQDKSGLPNDRFSAERPEGSISTLTIQRTEQRDSAMYRCASSLGASGITGELFFGEGSRLTVL.

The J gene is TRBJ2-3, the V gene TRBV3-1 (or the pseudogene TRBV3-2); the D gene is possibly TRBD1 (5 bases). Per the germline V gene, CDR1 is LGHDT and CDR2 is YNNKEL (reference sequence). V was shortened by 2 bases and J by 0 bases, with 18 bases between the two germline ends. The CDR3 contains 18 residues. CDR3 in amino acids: CASSQSFRGTTSTDTQYF. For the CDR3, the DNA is TGTGCCAGCAGCCAATCCTTTAGGGGCACAACTAGCACAGATACGCAGTATTTT.

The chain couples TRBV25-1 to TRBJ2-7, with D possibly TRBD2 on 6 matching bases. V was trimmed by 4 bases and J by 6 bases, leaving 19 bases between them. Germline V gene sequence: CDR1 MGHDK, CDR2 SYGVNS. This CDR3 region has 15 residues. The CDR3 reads CASSVRLEGRSEQYF. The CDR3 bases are TGTGCCAGCAGTGTACGACTAGAAGGACGATCCGAGCAGTACTTC.

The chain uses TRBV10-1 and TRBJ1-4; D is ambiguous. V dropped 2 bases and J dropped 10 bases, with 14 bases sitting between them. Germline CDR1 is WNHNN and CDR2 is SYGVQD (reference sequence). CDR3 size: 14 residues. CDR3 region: CASSETTEGRKLFF. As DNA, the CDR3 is TGCGCCAGCAGTGAGACCACAGAAGGAAGAAAACTGTTTTTT.

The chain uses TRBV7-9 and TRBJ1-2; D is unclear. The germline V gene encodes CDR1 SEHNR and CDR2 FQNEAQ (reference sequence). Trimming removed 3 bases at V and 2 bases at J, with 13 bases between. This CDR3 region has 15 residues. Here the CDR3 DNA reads TGTGCCAGCAGCTTCGAGACGGGGAACAACTATGGCTACACCTTC. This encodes CASSFETGNNYGYTF.

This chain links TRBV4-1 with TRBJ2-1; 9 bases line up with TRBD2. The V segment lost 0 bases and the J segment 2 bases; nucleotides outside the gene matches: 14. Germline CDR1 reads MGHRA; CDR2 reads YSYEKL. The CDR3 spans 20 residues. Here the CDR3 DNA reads TGCGCCAGCAGCCAAGATTCTTTGGCTAGCGGGATAGGGGCCTACAATGAGCAGTTCTTC. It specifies CASSQDSLASGIGAYNEQFF.

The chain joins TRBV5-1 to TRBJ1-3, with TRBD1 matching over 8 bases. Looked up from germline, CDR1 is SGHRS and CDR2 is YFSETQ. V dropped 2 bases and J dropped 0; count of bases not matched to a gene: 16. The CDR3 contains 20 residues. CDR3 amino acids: CASSLMPPGQETSSGNTIYF. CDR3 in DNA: TGCGCCAGCAGCTTAATGCCTCCGGGACAGGAAACTAGCTCTGGAAACACCATATATTTT.

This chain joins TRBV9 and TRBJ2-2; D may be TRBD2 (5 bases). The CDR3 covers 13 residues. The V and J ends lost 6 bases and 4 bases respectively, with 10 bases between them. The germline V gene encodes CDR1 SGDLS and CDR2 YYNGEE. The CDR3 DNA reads TGTGCCAGCAACCGGGGAGTCACCGGGGAGCTGTTTTTT. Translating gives CASNRGVTGELFF.

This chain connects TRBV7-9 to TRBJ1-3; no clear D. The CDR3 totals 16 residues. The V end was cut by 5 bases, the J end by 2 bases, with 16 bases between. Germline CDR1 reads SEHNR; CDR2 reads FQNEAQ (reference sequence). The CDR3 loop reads CASSHSRLVPGNTIYF. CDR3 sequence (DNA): TGTGCCAGCAGCCACTCACGCTTGGTACCTGGAAACACCATATATTTT. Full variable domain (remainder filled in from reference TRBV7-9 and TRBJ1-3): DTGVSQNPRHKITKRGQNVTFRCDPISEHNRLYWYRQTLGQGPEFLTYFQNEAQLEKSRLLSDRFSAERPKGSFSTLEIQRTEQGDSAMYLCASSHSRLVPGNTIYFGEGSWLTVV.

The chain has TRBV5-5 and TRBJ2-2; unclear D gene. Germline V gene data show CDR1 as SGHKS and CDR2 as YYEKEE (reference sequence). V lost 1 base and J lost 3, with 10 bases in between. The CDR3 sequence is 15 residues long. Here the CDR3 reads CASSLLFTDTGELFF. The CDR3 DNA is TGTGCCAGCAGCTTGTTGTTTACAGACACCGGGGAGCTGTTTTTT.

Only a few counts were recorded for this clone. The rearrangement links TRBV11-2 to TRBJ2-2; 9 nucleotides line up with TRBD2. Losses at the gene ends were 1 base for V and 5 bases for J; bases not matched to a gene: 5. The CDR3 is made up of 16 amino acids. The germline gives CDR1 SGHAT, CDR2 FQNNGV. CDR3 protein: CASSLGQAGGTGELFF. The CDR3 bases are TGTGCCAGCAGCTTAGGTCAAGCGGGAGGTACCGGGGAGCTGTTTTTT.

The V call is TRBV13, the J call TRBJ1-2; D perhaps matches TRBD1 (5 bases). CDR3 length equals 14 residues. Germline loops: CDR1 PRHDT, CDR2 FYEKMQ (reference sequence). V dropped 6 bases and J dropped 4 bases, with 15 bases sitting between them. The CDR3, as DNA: TGTGCCAGCAGGGTGGTCGGGAGGGGCTATGGCTACACCTTC. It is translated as CASRVVGRGYGYTF. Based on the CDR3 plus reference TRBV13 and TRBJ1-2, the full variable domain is AAGVIQSPRHLIKEKRETATLKCYPIPRHDTVYWYQQGPGQDPQFLISFYEKMQSDKGSIPDRFSAQQFSDYHSELNMSSLELGDSALYFCASRVVGRGYGYTFGSGTRLTVV.

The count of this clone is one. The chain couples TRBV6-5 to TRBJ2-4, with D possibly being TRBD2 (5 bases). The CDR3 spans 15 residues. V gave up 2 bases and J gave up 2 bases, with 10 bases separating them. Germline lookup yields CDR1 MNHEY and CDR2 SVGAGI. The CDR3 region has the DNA TGTGCCAGCAGTTACCGTGGGGAGCCCAAAAACATTCAGTACTTC. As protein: CASSYRGEPKNIQYF.

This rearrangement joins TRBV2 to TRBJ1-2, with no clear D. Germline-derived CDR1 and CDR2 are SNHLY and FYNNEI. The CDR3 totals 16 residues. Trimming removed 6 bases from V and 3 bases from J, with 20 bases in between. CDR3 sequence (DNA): TGTGCCAGCAGCCCCGGGATGTTCGGCGTTGACTATGGCTACACCTTC. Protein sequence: CASSPGMFGVDYGYTF.

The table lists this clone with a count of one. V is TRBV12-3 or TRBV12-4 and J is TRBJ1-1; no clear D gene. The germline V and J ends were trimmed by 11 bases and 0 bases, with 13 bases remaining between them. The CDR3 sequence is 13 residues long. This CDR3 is CALRFRLNTEAFF. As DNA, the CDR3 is TGTGCCCTTCGGTTTCGGTTGAACACTGAAGCTTTCTTT.

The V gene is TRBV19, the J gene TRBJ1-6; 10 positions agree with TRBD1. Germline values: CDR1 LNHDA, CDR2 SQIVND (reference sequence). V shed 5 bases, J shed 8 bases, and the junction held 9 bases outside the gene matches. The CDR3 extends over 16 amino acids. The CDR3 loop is CASSLNRGQGHSPLHF. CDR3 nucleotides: TGTGCCAGTAGTCTAAACCGGGGACAGGGGCATTCACCCCTCCACTTT.

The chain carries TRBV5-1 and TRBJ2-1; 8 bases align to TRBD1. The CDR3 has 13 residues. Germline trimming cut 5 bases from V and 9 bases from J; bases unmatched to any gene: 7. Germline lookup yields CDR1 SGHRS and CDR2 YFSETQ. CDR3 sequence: CASSFLTGAEQFF. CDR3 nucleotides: TGCGCCAGCAGTTTCCTGACAGGGGCTGAGCAGTTCTTC.

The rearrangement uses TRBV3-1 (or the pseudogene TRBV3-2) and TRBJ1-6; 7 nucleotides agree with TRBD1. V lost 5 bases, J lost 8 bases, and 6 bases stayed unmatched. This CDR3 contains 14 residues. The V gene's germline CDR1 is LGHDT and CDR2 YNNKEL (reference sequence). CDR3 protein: CASSTTGADSPLHF. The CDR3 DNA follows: TGTGCCAGCAGCACCACAGGGGCCGATTCACCCCTCCACTTT.

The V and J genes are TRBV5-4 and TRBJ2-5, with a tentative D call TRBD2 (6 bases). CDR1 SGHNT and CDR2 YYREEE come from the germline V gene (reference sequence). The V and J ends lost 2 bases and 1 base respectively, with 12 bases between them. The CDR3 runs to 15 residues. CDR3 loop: CASSFGGPLQETQYF. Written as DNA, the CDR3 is TGTGCCAGCAGCTTCGGGGGACCCCTCCAAGAGACCCAGTACTTC.

In nucleotides, the CDR3 is TGTGCCAGCTCACCCCAGGGTAATTCACCCCTCCACTTT. Translated: CASSPQGNSPLHF. The rearrangement links TRBV18 to TRBJ1-6; a possible D gene is TRBD1 (5 bases). The V and J ends lost 3 bases and 6 bases respectively, with 6 bases between them. This CDR3 region has 13 residues. CDR1 is KGHSH and CDR2 is LQKENI in the germline V gene.

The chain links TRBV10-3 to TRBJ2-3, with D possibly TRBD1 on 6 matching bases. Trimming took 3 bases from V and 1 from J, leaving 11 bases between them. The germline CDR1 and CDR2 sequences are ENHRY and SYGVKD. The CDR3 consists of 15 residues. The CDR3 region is CAISEGGLGTDTQYF. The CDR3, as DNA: TGTGCCATCAGTGAAGGGGGTTTAGGCACAGATACGCAGTATTTT.